The 23 T cell receptor beta chains given below trace back to one sample, sequenced in a study of blood T cells in healthy people across ages. A sample-barcoded 5' primer and a J-beta primer mix were used in a second PCR of roughly 6 to 11 cycles. One entry per CDR3 protein results from TCRdb running MiXCR on the 5' RACE reads. The sample contains around 400,000 distinct CDR3 sequences, about 49% of which appear only once. The sequenced material came from blood. The receptors stem from a man aged 60 to 69 in good health.

This clonotype came up many times. This chain connects TRBV6-5 to TRBJ2-3, with 14 positions matching TRBD2. V shed 5 bases, J shed 6 bases, and the junction held 1 base outside the gene matches. The CDR3 spans 14 residues. CDR1 and CDR2 from the germline V gene are MNHEY and SVGAGI. The CDR3 here is CASSRTSGGDTQYF. Here the CDR3 DNA reads TGTGCCAGCAGTCGGACTAGCGGGGGGGATACGCAGTATTTT.

The chain employs TRBV7-2 and TRBJ2-1, with 8 bases identical to TRBD2. The germline CDR1 and CDR2 sequences are SGHTA and FQGNSA. V lost 5 bases, J lost 4 bases, and 10 bases stayed unmatched. The CDR3 has 16 amino acids. The DNA for the CDR3 is TGTGCCAGCAGCCAAGCCGCGGGACTAGTTTACAATGAGCAGTTCTTC. This gives the protein CASSQAAGLVYNEQFF. Combining the CDR3 with reference TRBV7-2 and TRBJ2-1 gives the whole variable domain GAGVSQSPSNKVTEKGKDVELRCDPISGHTALYWYRQSLGQGLEFLIYFQGNSAPDKSGLPSDRFSAERTGGSVSTLTIQRTQQEDSAVYLCASSQAAGLVYNEQFFGPGTRLTVL.

This chain links TRBV2 with TRBJ2-1; weak D call: TRBD2 (7 bases). The length of the CDR3 is 11 residues. Looked up from germline, CDR1 is SNHLY and CDR2 is FYNNEI. Trimming shortened V by 7 bases and J by 15 bases, and 16 bases separated the two germline ends. This chain's CDR3 is CASNGGARRFF. The DNA of the CDR3 is TGTGCCAGCAATGGGGGGGCCAGGCGGTTCTTC.

This sequence joins TRBV9 and TRBJ2-1; the D gene is possibly TRBD1 (5 bases). Trimming took off 0 bases at V and 8 bases at J, with 15 bases between the two ends. The CDR3 is 15 amino acids. CDR1 and CDR2 from the germline V gene are SGDLS and YYNGEE. This CDR3 is CASSVAGFEIDEQFF. DNA of the CDR3: TGTGCCAGCAGCGTAGCAGGGTTTGAGATCGATGAGCAGTTCTTC.

This chain connects TRBV5-1 to TRBJ2-5; 8 bases fit TRBD2. Germline values: CDR1 SGHRS, CDR2 YFSETQ. The CDR3 spans 15 residues. Trimming took 4 bases from V and 4 from J; bases not matched to a gene: 9. This CDR3 reads CASSPNGLAGETQYF. Here the CDR3 DNA reads TGCGCCAGCAGCCCGAACGGCCTAGCGGGAGAGACCCAGTACTTC.

This clonotype has only a few counts. This chain uses TRBV6-1 with TRBJ2-1; D may match TRBD1 or TRBD2 (6 bases each). Germline V CDR1 and CDR2: MNHNS, SASEGT. The ends were cut back, 6 bases at V and 5 bases at J, with 14 bases in the middle. This CDR3 is built from 14 residues. Here the CDR3 DNA reads TGTGCCAGCAGGCCGGTAGGGGGGCACAATGAGCAGTTCTTC. Its translation: CASRPVGGHNEQFF.

A few counts support this clonotype. V gene TRBV15 combines with J gene TRBJ1-1; D uncertain. Trimming took off 0 bases at V and 4 bases at J, with 15 bases between the two ends. The CDR3 length is 16 residues. Germline V CDR1 and CDR2: LNHNV, YYDKDF (reference sequence). The CDR3 sequence is CATSRENFRVSTEAFF. DNA of the CDR3: TGTGCCACCAGCAGAGAAAATTTTAGGGTTTCCACTGAAGCTTTCTTT. The full variable domain, its missing parts supplied by reference TRBV15 and TRBJ1-1, is DAMVIQNPRYQVTQFGKPVTLSCSQTLNHNVMYWYQQKSSQAPKLLFHYYDKDFNNEADTPDNFQSRRPNTSFCFLDIRSPGLGDTAMYLCATSRENFRVSTEAFFGQGTRLTVV.

The chain recombines TRBV24-1 with TRBJ2-1; tentatively, D is TRBD2 (7 bases). The CDR3 consists of 16 residues. V lost 3 bases to trimming and J lost 4 bases, with 15 bases between them. CDR1 is KGHDR, CDR2 SFDVKD, per germline. CDR3 amino acids: CATSDANSGTYNEQFF. CDR3 DNA: TGTGCCACCAGTGATGCCAACAGCGGGACATACAATGAGCAGTTCTTC.

This clonotype came up many times. The chain links TRBV5-1 to TRBJ1-4; 9 bases agree with TRBD1. CDR3 length: 15 amino acids. V was clipped by 0 bases and J by 7 bases; unmatched bases: 4. The V gene's germline CDR1 is SGHRS and CDR2 YFSETQ. CDR3 sequence (DNA): TGCGCCAGCAGCTTGGAGGGGACAGGGCTTGAAAAACTGTTTTTT. Amino acid sequence: CASSLEGTGLEKLFF.

This clonotype was seen more than once but under ten times. The J gene is TRBJ2-5, the V gene TRBV20-1; D may match TRBD1 or TRBD2 (7 bases each). The J call is uncertain, as TRBJ2-7 better fits the DNA end. The length of the CDR3 is 15 residues. The germline CDR1 and CDR2 sequences are DFQATT and SNEGSKA (reference sequence). The CDR3 DNA is TGCAGTGCCCCTGGGAGGGGCAGGGGGAGGTACGAGCAGTACTTC. Residues: CSAPGRGRGRYEQYF.

About this clonotype itself: A much more abundant neighbour one base away suggests this may be a read error. This chain connects TRBV6-2 or TRBV6-3 to TRBJ2-5, with D perhaps TRBD1 (6 bases). The DNA end is a closer match to TRBJ2-7, so the J assignment may be wrong. Germline V gives CDR1 MNHEY, CDR2 SVGEGT. This CDR3 spans 15 amino acids. The CDR3 spells CASCPWKGHSCEQYF. CDR3 nucleotides: TGTGCCAGCTGTCCTTGGAAGGGACACAGCTGCGAGCAGTACTTC.

The genes are TRBV25-1 and TRBJ2-5; D is perhaps TRBD1 (5 bases). This CDR3 has 13 amino acids. The germline gives CDR1 MGHDK, CDR2 SYGVNS. The V gene lost 8 bases and the J gene lost 2 bases, with 12 bases spanning the gap. In DNA form, the CDR3 reads TGTGCCAGCCAGCCCGCAGGGCAAGAGACCCAGTACTTC. Its protein is CASQPAGQETQYF.

Worth noting for this clonotype: Just one base apart from a much larger clone, this may be a read error. The J gene is TRBJ2-1, the V gene TRBV11-2, with 11 bases identical to TRBD2. CDR1 SGHAT and CDR2 FQNNGV come from the germline V gene. This CDR3 region has 17 residues. The trim removed 7 bases at V and 2 bases at J, leaving 10 bases unmatched. CDR3 protein: CASNNVAGGITYNEQFF. The CDR3 region has the DNA TGTGCCAGCAACAATGTAGCGGGGGGGATTACCTACAATGAGCAGTTCTTC.

This chain uses TRBV27 with TRBJ2-7, with a weak D call TRBD1 (5 bases). With 4 bases removed from V and 2 bases from J, the gap between germline ends came to 18 bases. This CDR3 has 16 residues. Germline loops: CDR1 MNHEY, CDR2 SMNVEV (reference sequence). As DNA, the CDR3 is TGTGCCAGCAGTTCAGGGCTTGGGCTACTTCCCTACGAGCAGTACTTC. This translates into CASSSGLGLLPYEQYF.

This clonotype was seen repeatedly, ten times or more. The chain has TRBV7-9 and TRBJ2-4, with TRBD1 matching over 8 bases. Germline CDR1 and CDR2: SEHNR and FQNEAQ (reference sequence). J gave up 9 bases and V 6 bases, and 7 bases lay outside the gene matches. The CDR3 has 13 amino acids. CDR3 sequence: CASRGPDRAIQYF. Written as DNA, the CDR3 is TGTGCCAGCAGGGGCCCGGACAGGGCCATTCAGTACTTC.

This clonotype was counted a few times. This sequence joins TRBV29-1 and TRBJ2-5; TRBD1 is a possible D gene (6 bases). This CDR3 is 14 amino acids long. V was cut by 6 bases and J by 4 bases, with 18 bases left in between. The germline V gene has CDR1 SQVTM and CDR2 ANQGSEA. In DNA form, the CDR3 reads TGCAGCGTGGGGCCAGGGGTTAGGGGAGAGACCCAGTACTTC. Its translation: CSVGPGVRGETQYF.

This clonotype was seen only a few times. This rearrangement joins TRBV28 to TRBJ1-2; D possibly corresponds to TRBD1 (5 bases). V was clipped by 3 bases and J by 7 bases, with 18 bases between them. Germline CDR1 MDHEN, CDR2 SYDVKM. The CDR3 is 15 amino acids. CDR3 bases: TGTGCCAGCAGTTTTGTTAGCAGGGTCTTAGGTGGCTACACCTTC. Translated, it gives CASSFVSRVLGGYTF.

This rearrangement joins TRBV2 to TRBJ2-7; 7 bases are shared with TRBD2. The CDR3 sequence is 14 residues long. Germline V gene data show CDR1 as SNHLY and CDR2 as FYNNEI. Losses at the gene ends were 6 bases for V and 7 bases for J; bases not matched to a gene: 12. The CDR3 sequence is CASRGRGHTWEQYF. The CDR3 DNA reads TGTGCCAGCAGAGGGAGGGGCCACACGTGGGAGCAGTACTTC.

The chain is built from TRBV6-5 and TRBJ1-2; tentatively, D is TRBD1 (6 bases). V lost 4 bases to trimming and J lost 8 bases, with 14 bases between them. The V gene's germline CDR1 is MNHEY and CDR2 SVGAGI. The CDR3 runs 13 residues. The CDR3 sequence is CASSSTGLGGYTF. CDR3 coding DNA: TGTGCCAGCAGTTCCACAGGGCTCGGAGGCTACACCTTC.

The chain combines TRBV5-1 with TRBJ2-5; 11 bases are a match to TRBD1. J was trimmed by 13 bases and V by 2 bases; bases with no gene match: 16. This CDR3 has 16 residues. Germline CDR1 SGHRS, CDR2 YFSETQ. The CDR3 loop reads CASSFQPGQGDEEWYF. CDR3 nucleotide sequence: TGCGCCAGCAGCTTTCAACCGGGACAGGGGGACGAAGAGTGGTACTTC.

Details on this clonotype: Being one base from a much bigger clone, this may be a read error. The CDR3, as DNA: TGCAGCGCAGTGCAGGTTAATGAGCAGTTCTTC. Translation gives CSAVQVNEQFF. The rearrangement links TRBV29-1 to TRBJ2-1; D uncertain. Germline CDR1 SQVTM, CDR2 ANQGSEA. The CDR3 contains 11 residues. Trimming removed 7 bases at V and 7 bases at J, with 11 bases between.

This clonotype was counted ten times or more. The chain links TRBV12-3 or TRBV12-4 to TRBJ2-3; no firm D call. The CDR3 runs to 17 residues. V gave up 4 bases and J gave up 3 bases, with 20 bases separating them. For the CDR3, the DNA is TGTGCCAGCAGTTCGCCCAAGCGTACTCTCCGAACAGATACGCAGTATTTT. The encoded protein is CASSSPKRTLRTDTQYF.

This rearrangement joins TRBV6-1 to TRBJ1-5; no definite D call. The CDR3 sequence is 11 residues long. The V gene lost 9 bases and the J gene lost 0 bases, with 3 bases spanning the gap. Germline V gene sequence: CDR1 MNHNS, CDR2 SASEGT. The CDR3 loop reads CASHSNQPQHF. In nucleotides, the CDR3 is TGTGCCAGTCATAGCAATCAGCCCCAGCATTTT.